One and the same sample provided the 22 T cell receptor beta chains below, sequenced in a study of blood T cell repertoires in COVID-19. The repertoire was sequenced with immunoSEQ multiplex PCR; TCRdb's copy has only in-frame clones and lacks some. Here the sample spans approximately 210,000 clones, about 84% being singletons. Input material: PBMCs or T cells enriched from blood (not recorded which). Receptors originate from a young man with acute COVID-19.

V gene TRBV4-2 combines with J gene TRBJ2-1; 9 bases line up with TRBD2. Germline trimming cut 2 bases from V and 7 bases from J; bases unmatched to any gene: 6. The CDR3 runs to 15 residues. CDR1 and CDR2 from the germline V gene are LGHNA and YNFKEQ. CDR3 sequence reads: CASSQMAGGRNEQFF. For the CDR3, the DNA is TGTGCCAGCAGCCAAATGGCGGGGGGGCGAAATGAGCAGTTCTTC.

This chain joins TRBV18 and TRBJ1-6; 9 bases fit TRBD1. There are 15 residues in the CDR3. Germline CDR1 and CDR2: KGHSH and LQKENI. The trim removed 5 bases at V and 5 bases at J, leaving 4 bases unmatched. This CDR3 reads CASSSRTGDNSPLHF. The CDR3 bases are TGTGCCAGCTCATCCCGGACAGGGGATAATTCACCCCTCCACTTT.

The chain uses TRBV10-2 and TRBJ1-6, with 8 nucleotides matching TRBD1. The CDR3 runs to 15 residues. Germline V gene sequence: CDR1 WSHSY, CDR2 SAAADI. The J segment lost 6 bases and the V segment lost 5 bases, leaving 6 bases of the junction unmatched. CDR3 sequence (DNA): TGCGCCAGCAGTTCCAGGGGGCCGGGTAATTCACCCCTCCACTTT. Amino acid sequence: CASSSRGPGNSPLHF.

The chain uses TRBV30 and TRBJ2-1; D perhaps matches TRBD2 (6 bases). The CDR3 spans 13 residues. Germline V gene lookup returns CDR1 GTSNPN and CDR2 SVGIG (reference sequence). The V and J ends lost 1 base and 3 bases respectively, with 7 bases between them. The CDR3 DNA is TGTGCCTGGAGTGGCGGGGACTACAATGAGCAGTTCTTC. This translates into CAWSGGDYNEQFF.

The rearrangement joins TRBV19 to TRBJ1-2; 7 positions agree with TRBD1. CDR1 is LNHDA, CDR2 SQIVND, per germline (reference sequence). J gave up 1 base and V 10 bases, and 6 bases lay outside the gene matches. The CDR3 extends over 13 amino acids. In DNA form, the CDR3 reads TGTGCCACCTATGGGGACAGTAACTATGGCTACACCTTC. It specifies CATYGDSNYGYTF. Together with reference TRBV19 and TRBJ1-2, the CDR3 gives the full variable domain: DGGITQSPKYLFRKEGQNVTLSCEQNLNHDAMYWYRQDPGQGLRLIYYSQIVNDFQKGDIAEGYSVSREKKESFPLTVTSAQKNPTAFYLCATYGDSNYGYTFGSGTRLTVV.

This clone was seen at least ten times. The V and J genes are TRBV27 and TRBJ1-6; D gene unclear. Trimming removed 3 bases from V and 7 bases from J, with 13 bases in between. Germline CDR1 reads MNHEY; CDR2 reads SMNVEV (reference sequence). The CDR3 totals 15 residues. The CDR3 spells CASSFLAGSNSPLHF. The DNA of the CDR3 is TGTGCCAGCAGTTTTCTTGCAGGCTCCAATTCACCCCTCCACTTT.

The genes are TRBV5-1 and TRBJ2-7; tentative D call: TRBD1 (5 bases). Germline V gives CDR1 SGHRS, CDR2 YFSETQ. This CDR3 comprises 17 residues. V dropped 0 bases and J dropped 0 bases, with 16 bases sitting between them. The CDR3 region is CASSLGVIGVSSYEQYF. The CDR3 bases are TGCGCCAGCAGCTTGGGGGTAATAGGGGTTTCCTCCTACGAGCAGTACTTC. Supplemented by reference TRBV5-1 and TRBJ2-7, the full variable domain reads KAGVTQTPRYLIKTRGQQVTLSCSPISGHRSVSWYQQTPGQGLQFLFEYFSETQRNKGNFPGRFSGRQFSNSRSEMNVSTLELGDSALYLCASSLGVIGVSSYEQYFGPGTRLTVT.

The V and J genes are TRBV27 and TRBJ2-7; 9 bases match TRBD2. The germline V gene has CDR1 MNHEY and CDR2 SMNVEV (reference sequence). The CDR3 extends over 14 amino acids. V shed 2 bases, J shed 5 bases, and the junction held 4 bases outside the gene matches. CDR3: CASSLEPSGDEQYF. CDR3 in DNA: TGTGCCAGCAGTTTAGAACCTAGCGGGGACGAGCAGTACTTC.

The chain combines TRBV12-3 or TRBV12-4 with TRBJ1-6; D is ambiguous. The V and J ends lost 1 base and 9 bases respectively, with 7 bases between them. CDR3 length: 13 residues. The chain's CDR3 is CASSLDTASPLHF. CDR3 nucleotides: TGTGCCAGCAGTTTAGATACAGCTTCACCCCTCCACTTT.

The CDR3 DNA reads TGTGCCAGCAGCTTACCCCGACAGGGCTTGGCCTACGAGCAGTACTTC. Its translation is CASSLPRQGLAYEQYF. This chain connects TRBV7-3 to TRBJ2-7, with 7 bases fitting TRBD1. The CDR3 contains 16 residues. V dropped 2 bases and J dropped 2; count of bases not matched to a gene: 9. Germline V gives CDR1 SGHTA, CDR2 FQGTGA.

The chain is built from TRBV7-6 and TRBJ2-1; the match to TRBD2 covers 7 bases. Unmatched junction bases numbered 9, after V lost 5 bases and J lost 8 bases. Per the germline V gene, CDR1 is SGHVS and CDR2 is FNYEAQ. The CDR3 totals 14 residues. CDR3 sequence: CASSIQTSTYEQFF. DNA of the CDR3: TGTGCCAGCAGCATACAGACTAGCACCTATGAGCAGTTCTTC. Drawing the rest from reference TRBV7-6 and TRBJ2-1, the complete variable domain is GAGVSQSPRYKVTKRGQDVALRCDPISGHVSLYWYRQALGQGPEFLTYFNYEAQQDKSGLPNDRFSAERPEGSISTLTIQRTEQRDSAMYRCASSIQTSTYEQFFGPGTRLTVL.

The genes are TRBV9 and TRBJ2-3; D perhaps matches TRBD2 (6 bases). The V gene lost 3 bases and the J gene lost 0 bases, with 11 bases spanning the gap. Germline loops: CDR1 SGDLS, CDR2 YYNGEE. The CDR3 has 15 amino acids. The CDR3 spells CASSDTGTSTDTQYF. The CDR3 coding sequence is TGTGCCAGCAGCGACACCGGGACTAGCACAGATACGCAGTATTTT.

The chain recombines TRBV14 with TRBJ2-5; D is uncertain. The CDR3 has 14 residues. CDR1 and CDR2 from the germline V gene are SGHDN and FVKESK. V was trimmed by 1 base and J by 5 bases, leaving 11 bases between them. The CDR3 DNA reads TGTGCCAGCAGCCAAGGGGCCCGCTGGGAGACCCAGTACTTC. Amino acids: CASSQGARWETQYF.

The chain employs TRBV15 and TRBJ2-1; 8 positions match TRBD2. With 1 base clipped from V and 7 bases from J, the junction kept 9 bases outside the gene matches. The CDR3 extends over 16 amino acids. Germline V gene data show CDR1 as LNHNV and CDR2 as YYDKDF (reference sequence). This CDR3 is CATSRVGSGATNEQFF. For the CDR3, the DNA is TGTGCCACCAGCAGAGTGGGTAGCGGGGCAACAAATGAGCAGTTCTTC.

The J gene is TRBJ1-5, the V gene TRBV6-1; TRBD1 might be the D (5 bases). The germline V gene encodes CDR1 MNHNS and CDR2 SASEGT. This CDR3 spans 15 amino acids. V gave up 3 bases and J gave up 6 bases, with 15 bases separating them. The CDR3 region has the DNA TGTGCCAGCAGTGAGATGGGGCCGAAAGGTCAGCCCCAGCATTTT. Its protein is CASSEMGPKGQPQHF.

This sequence joins TRBV5-1 and TRBJ2-2, with D possibly TRBD2 on 5 matching bases. CDR3 length equals 15 residues. Trimming shortened V by 6 bases and J by 6 bases, and 18 bases separated the two germline ends. Germline V gives CDR1 SGHRS, CDR2 YFSETQ. The CDR3: CASMSNRGRAGELFF. In DNA, the CDR3 is TGCGCCAGCATGTCTAACCGGGGTCGGGCCGGGGAGCTGTTTTTT. The entire variable domain, with the rest obtained from reference TRBV5-1 and TRBJ2-2, is as follows: KAGVTQTPRYLIKTRGQQVTLSCSPISGHRSVSWYQQTPGQGLQFLFEYFSETQRNKGNFPGRFSGRQFSNSRSEMNVSTLELGDSALYLCASMSNRGRAGELFFGEGSRLTVL.

This clone has only one observation. The J gene is TRBJ2-7, the V gene TRBV27; D not certain. V gave up 2 bases and J gave up 2 bases, with 7 bases separating them. The CDR3 consists of 13 residues. Germline CDR1 is MNHEY and CDR2 is SMNVEV (reference sequence). The CDR3 nucleotides read TGTGCCAGCAGTTTAAAGTCGGCCTACGAGCAGTACTTC. Its translation: CASSLKSAYEQYF.

This chain connects TRBV19 to TRBJ2-1; TRBD2 aligns across 9 bases. This CDR3 has 15 amino acids. The V gene's germline CDR1 is LNHDA and CDR2 SQIVND (reference sequence). Losses at the gene ends were 3 bases for V and 8 bases for J; bases not matched to a gene: 8. The CDR3 loop reads CASSMEGLAGDEQFF. CDR3 DNA: TGTGCCAGTAGTATGGAGGGACTAGCAGGCGATGAGCAGTTCTTC.

The J gene is TRBJ1-3, the V gene TRBV29-1; tentative D call: TRBD1 (5 bases). Trimming pared 3 bases from V and 6 bases from J, leaving 12 bases between. The CDR3 has 13 amino acids. Germline V gene data show CDR1 as SQVTM and CDR2 as ANQGSEA. This CDR3 reads CSVEGQYENTIYF. DNA for the CDR3: TGCAGCGTTGAGGGGCAATATGAAAACACCATATATTTT. The full variable domain, completed using reference TRBV29-1 and TRBJ1-3, is SAVISQKPSRDICQRGTSLTIQCQVDSQVTMMFWYRQQPGQSLTLIATANQGSEATYESGFVIDKFPISRPNLTFSTLTVSNMSPEDSSIYLCSVEGQYENTIYFGEGSWLTVV.

This clone is a singleton in its sample. The chain is built from TRBV6-5 and TRBJ1-6; the match to TRBD1 covers 7 bases. The length of the CDR3 is 14 residues. The V gene's germline CDR1 is MNHEY and CDR2 SVGAGI. The V gene end was trimmed by 6 bases and the J gene end by 10 bases; junction bases not matched to a gene: 9. CDR3 loop: CASRPGTERSPLHF. CDR3 DNA: TGTGCCAGCAGACCCGGGACAGAGAGGTCACCCCTCCACTTT.

The V and J genes are TRBV7-9 and TRBJ2-7; 8 nucleotides align to TRBD1. Trimming cost V 6 bases and J 7 bases; bases outside gene matches: 5. The CDR3 runs to 12 residues. Germline loops: CDR1 SEHNR, CDR2 FQNEAQ (reference sequence). In nucleotides, the CDR3 is TGTGCCAGCAGAAGGCACAGGGGGGAGCAGTACTTC. It translates to CASRRHRGEQYF.

The chain recombines TRBV7-3 with TRBJ2-7, with 7 bases lining up with TRBD1. This CDR3 comprises 15 residues. V was pared by 2 bases and J by 3 bases, with 7 bases of the junction left unmatched. In germline, CDR1 is SGHTA, CDR2 FQGTGA. The CDR3 nucleotides are TGTGCCAGCAGCTTAGAAGGGGGCCAGAACTACGAGCAGTACTTC. Translation: CASSLEGGQNYEQYF.